A selection of T cell receptor beta chains follows, all from one sample in a study of blood T cell repertoires in COVID-19. The data were produced by immunoSEQ multiplex PCR, yet TCRdb's version contains in-frame clones alone and is incomplete. The data show approximately 270,000 clones, with roughly nine tenths seen just once and approximately 2% held by the top ten. The material sequenced was PBMCs or T cells enriched from blood (not recorded which). The receptors shown here come from a woman aged 60 to 75 who had recovered from COVID-19. Both conserved end residues are part of each CDR3. D genes are given only for firm matches. The size entry is marked missing in some rows and otherwise reads once, few, many or a size class.

TRBJ1-2 | . | . | TRBV14 | CASSPGQNYGYTF | TGTGCCAGCAGCCCCGGACAGAACTATGGCTACACCTTC
TRBJ1-5 | . | . | TRBV12-5 | CASGLDSHQPQHF | TGTGCTAGTGGCCTAGATAGTCATCAGCCCCAGCATTTT
TRBJ2-4 | . | few | TRBV28 | CASSTLWGLAKNIQYF | TGTGCCAGCAGTACCCTCTGGGGGCTAGCCAAAAACATTCAGTACTTC
TRBJ2-1 | TRBD2 | few | TRBV7-8 | CASSLARLAGREQFF | TGTGCCAGCAGCTTAGCGCGTCTAGCGGGACGTGAGCAGTTCTTC
TRBJ1-1 | . | once | TRBV4-1 | CASSPLPGQGMNTEAFF | TGCGCCAGCAGCCCCTTACCAGGACAAGGGATGAACACTGAAGCTTTCTTT
TRBJ1-6 | TRBD1 | . | TRBV5-6 | CASRRDRGNTYSPLHF | TGTGCCAGCAGACGCGACAGGGGGAATACCTATTCACCCCTCCACTTT
TRBJ1-5 | TRBD1 | . | TRBV27 | CASRSWDRENQPQHF | TGTGCCAGCCGAAGCTGGGACAGGGAGAATCAGCCCCAGCATTTT
TRBJ1-1 | . | . | TRBV5-6 | CASSLQRGTEAFF | TGTGCCAGCAGCTTACAGCGGGGGACTGAAGCTTTCTTT
TRBJ2-7 | . | . | TRBV6-5 | CASSHRDVTYEQYF | TGTGCCAGCAGCCACAGGGACGTAACCTACGAGCAGTACTTC
TRBJ1-2 | . | . | TRBV7-2 | CASSLGPRGYTF | TGTGCCAGCAGCTTAGGACCGAGGGGCTACACCTTC
TRBJ1-6 | TRBD1 | . | TRBV18 | CASGGQGNSPLHF | TGTGCCAGCGGGGGACAGGGAAATTCACCCCTCCACTTT
TRBJ2-7 | . | . | TRBV6-5 | CASSSNDRFYEQYF | TGTGCCAGCAGTTCCAACGACAGGTTTTACGAGCAGTACTTC
TRBJ1-2 | TRBD1 | . | TRBV5-1 | CASSNPGQGLSGDGYTF | TGCGCCAGCAGCAACCCGGGACAGGGTTTGTCGGGTGATGGCTACACCTTC
TRBJ1-6 | . | . | TRBV9 | CASSVEGWGDSPLHF | TGTGCCAGCAGCGTAGAAGGGTGGGGGGATTCACCCCTCCACTTT
TRBJ1-1 | TRBD1 | . | TRBV30 | CAWSLTGATEAFF | TGTGCCTGGAGCTTAACAGGGGCCACTGAAGCTTTCTTT
TRBJ1-3 | . | . | TRBV28 | CASYPGGPPGNTIYF | TGTGCCAGCTATCCCGGGGGGCCGCCTGGAAACACCATATATTTT
TRBJ2-5 | TRBD2 | . | TRBV7-2 | CASSPVGAGGETQYF | TGTGCCAGCAGCCCGGTCGGGGCGGGAGGAGAGACCCAGTACTTC
TRBJ1-1 | TRBD1 | . | TRBV18 | CASSQTGTGGTEAFF | TGTGCCAGCTCACAAACCGGGACAGGGGGAACTGAAGCTTTCTTT
TRBJ1-1 | . | . | TRBV21-1 | CASSKLLSEAFF | TGTGCCAGCAGCAAACTGCTAAGTGAAGCTTTCTTT
TRBJ2-1 | TRBD2 | . | TRBV7-3 | CASSLLSAGANNEQFF | TGTGCCAGCAGCCTCCTGTCAGCGGGGGCCAACAATGAGCAGTTCTTC
TRBJ1-3 | . | . | TRBV11-2 | CASSREGYLSGNTIYF | TGTGCCAGCAGCAGGGAGGGCTACCTCTCTGGAAACACCATATATTTT
TRBJ2-1 | TRBD2 | . | TRBV7-9 | CASSLFGTSAFEQFF | TGTGCCAGCAGCTTATTTGGGACTAGCGCCTTTGAGCAGTTCTTC
TRBJ2-3 | . | . | TRBV24-1 | CATSDLVSGEIADTQYF | TGTGCCACCAGTGATTTGGTGTCGGGAGAAATCGCAGATACGCAGTATTTT
TRBJ2-5 | . | once | TRBV2 | CASSTGTGGETQYF | TGTGCCAGCAGCACCGGGACCGGGGGTGAGACCCAGTACTTC